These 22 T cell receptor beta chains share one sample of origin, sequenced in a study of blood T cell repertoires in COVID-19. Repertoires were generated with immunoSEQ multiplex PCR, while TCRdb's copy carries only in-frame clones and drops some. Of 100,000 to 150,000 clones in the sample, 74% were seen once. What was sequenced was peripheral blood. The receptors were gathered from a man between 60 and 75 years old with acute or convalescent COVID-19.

DNA for the CDR3: TGTGCCAGCAGCGGGTCAGGGGCAACTAATGAAAAACTGTTTTTT. Translating gives CASSGSGATNEKLFF. The chain recombines TRBV9 with TRBJ1-4, with a weak D call TRBD1 (6 bases). The CDR3 consists of 15 residues. Per the germline V gene, CDR1 is SGDLS and CDR2 is YYNGEE. V lost 3 bases and J 0 bases, leaving 9 bases between the germline ends.

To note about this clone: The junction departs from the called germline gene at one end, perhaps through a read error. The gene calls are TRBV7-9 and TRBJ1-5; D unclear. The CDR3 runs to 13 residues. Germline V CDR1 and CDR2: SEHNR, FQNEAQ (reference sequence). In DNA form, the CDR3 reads TGTGCCAGCAGCCCATATAGCAATCAGCCCCAACATTTT. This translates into CASSPYSNQPQHF.

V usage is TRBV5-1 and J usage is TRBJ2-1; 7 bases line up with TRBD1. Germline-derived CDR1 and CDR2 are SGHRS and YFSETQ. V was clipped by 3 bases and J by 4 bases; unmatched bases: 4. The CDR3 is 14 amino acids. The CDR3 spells CASSSGQAYNEQFF. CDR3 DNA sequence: TGCGCCAGCAGCTCAGGACAGGCTTACAATGAGCAGTTCTTC.

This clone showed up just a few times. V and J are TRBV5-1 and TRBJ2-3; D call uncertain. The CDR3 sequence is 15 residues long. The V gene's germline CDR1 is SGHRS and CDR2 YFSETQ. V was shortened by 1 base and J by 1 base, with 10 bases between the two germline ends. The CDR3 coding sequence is TGCGCCAGCAGCTTGCCCAGTGTGGGCACAGATACGCAGTATTTT. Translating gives CASSLPSVGTDTQYF.

CDR3 amino acids: CASSQRTGSNEQFF. CDR3 nucleotides: TGTGCCAGCAGTCAGCGGACAGGGAGCAATGAGCAGTTCTTC. The V gene is TRBV6-5, the J gene TRBJ2-1; TRBD1 agrees at 8 bases. J lost 6 bases, V lost 5 bases, and 6 bases had no gene match. CDR1 is MNHEY and CDR2 is SVGAGI in the germline V gene. This CDR3 contains 14 residues.

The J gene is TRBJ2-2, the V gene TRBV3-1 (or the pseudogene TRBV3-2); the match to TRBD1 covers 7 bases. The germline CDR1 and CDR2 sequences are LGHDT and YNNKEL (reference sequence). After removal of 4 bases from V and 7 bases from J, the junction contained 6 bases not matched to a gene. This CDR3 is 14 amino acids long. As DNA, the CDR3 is TGTGCCAGCAGCCCTAGGACAGGCGGCGGGGAGCTGTTTTTT. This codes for CASSPRTGGGELFF.

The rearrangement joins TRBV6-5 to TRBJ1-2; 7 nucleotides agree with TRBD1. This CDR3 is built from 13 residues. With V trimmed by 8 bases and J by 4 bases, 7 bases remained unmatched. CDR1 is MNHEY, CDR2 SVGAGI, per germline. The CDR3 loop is CASGTVDRYGYTF. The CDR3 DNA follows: TGTGCCAGCGGGACAGTCGACCGCTATGGCTACACCTTC.

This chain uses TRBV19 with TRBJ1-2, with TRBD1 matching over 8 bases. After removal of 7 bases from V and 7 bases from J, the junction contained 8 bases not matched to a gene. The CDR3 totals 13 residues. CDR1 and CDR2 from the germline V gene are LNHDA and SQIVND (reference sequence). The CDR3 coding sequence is TGTGCCAGTACCCCGGACAGGGTCGGTGGCTACACCTTC. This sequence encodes CASTPDRVGGYTF. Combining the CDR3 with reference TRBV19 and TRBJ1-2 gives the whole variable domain DGGITQSPKYLFRKEGQNVTLSCEQNLNHDAMYWYRQDPGQGLRLIYYSQIVNDFQKGDIAEGYSVSREKKESFPLTVTSAQKNPTAFYLCASTPDRVGGYTFGSGTRLTVV.

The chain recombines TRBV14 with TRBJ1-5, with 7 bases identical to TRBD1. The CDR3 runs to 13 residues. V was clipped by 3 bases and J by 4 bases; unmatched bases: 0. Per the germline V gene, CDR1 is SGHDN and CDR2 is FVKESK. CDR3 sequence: CASSQTGNQPQHF. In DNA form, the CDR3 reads TGTGCCAGCAGCCAGACAGGGAATCAGCCCCAGCATTTT.

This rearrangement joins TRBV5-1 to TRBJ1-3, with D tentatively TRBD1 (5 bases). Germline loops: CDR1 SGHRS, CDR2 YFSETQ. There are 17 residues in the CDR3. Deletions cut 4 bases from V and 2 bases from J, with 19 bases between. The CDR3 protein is CASSVTISRGTGNTIYF. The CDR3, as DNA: TGCGCCAGCAGCGTAACGATCAGTAGGGGTACTGGAAACACCATATATTTT.

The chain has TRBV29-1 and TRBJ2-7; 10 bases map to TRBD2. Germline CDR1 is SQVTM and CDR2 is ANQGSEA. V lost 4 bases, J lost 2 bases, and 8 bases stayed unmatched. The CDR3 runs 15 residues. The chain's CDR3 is CSVAGLGLAAYEQYF. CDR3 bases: TGCAGCGTTGCGGGACTAGGACTAGCGGCCTACGAGCAGTACTTC.

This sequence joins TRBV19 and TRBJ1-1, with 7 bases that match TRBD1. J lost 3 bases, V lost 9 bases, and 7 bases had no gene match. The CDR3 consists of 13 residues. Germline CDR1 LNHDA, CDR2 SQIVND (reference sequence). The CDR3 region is CASQQGRHTEAFF. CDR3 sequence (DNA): TGTGCCAGCCAACAGGGGCGGCACACTGAAGCTTTCTTT.

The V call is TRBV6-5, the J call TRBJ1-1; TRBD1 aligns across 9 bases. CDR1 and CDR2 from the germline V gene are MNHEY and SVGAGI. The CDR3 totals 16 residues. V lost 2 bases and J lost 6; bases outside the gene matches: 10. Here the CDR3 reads CASSYRDRVSRAEAFF. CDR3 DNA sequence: TGTGCCAGCAGTTACCGGGACAGGGTATCTAGGGCTGAAGCTTTCTTT.

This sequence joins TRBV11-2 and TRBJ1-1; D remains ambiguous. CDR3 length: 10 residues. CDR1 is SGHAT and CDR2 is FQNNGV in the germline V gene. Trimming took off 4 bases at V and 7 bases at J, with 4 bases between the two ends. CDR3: CASSSIEAFF. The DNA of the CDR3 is TGTGCCAGCAGCTCCATTGAAGCTTTCTTT.

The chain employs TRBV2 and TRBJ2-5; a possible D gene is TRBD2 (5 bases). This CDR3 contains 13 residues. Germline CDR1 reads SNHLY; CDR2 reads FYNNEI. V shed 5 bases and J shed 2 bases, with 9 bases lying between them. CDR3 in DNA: TGTGCCAGCAGTCCCGGACTGCAAGAGACCCAGTACTTC. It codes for CASSPGLQETQYF.

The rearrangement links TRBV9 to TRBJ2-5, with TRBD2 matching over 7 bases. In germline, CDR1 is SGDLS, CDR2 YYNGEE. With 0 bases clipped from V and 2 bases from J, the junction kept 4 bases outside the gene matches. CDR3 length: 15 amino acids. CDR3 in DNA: TGTGCCAGCAGCGTAGCCGGCGGGAGTCAAGAGACCCAGTACTTC. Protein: CASSVAGGSQETQYF.

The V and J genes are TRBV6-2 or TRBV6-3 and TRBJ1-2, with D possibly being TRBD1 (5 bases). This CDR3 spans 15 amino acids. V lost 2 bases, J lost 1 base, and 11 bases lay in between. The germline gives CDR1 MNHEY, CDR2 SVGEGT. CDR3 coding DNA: TGTGCCAGCAGTTACGATTGGGGCTATAACTATGGCTACACCTTC. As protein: CASSYDWGYNYGYTF.

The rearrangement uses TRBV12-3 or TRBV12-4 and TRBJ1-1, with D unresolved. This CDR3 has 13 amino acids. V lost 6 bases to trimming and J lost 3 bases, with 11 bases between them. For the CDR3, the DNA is TGTGCCAGCAGGCTCCTATTAGACACTGAAGCTTTCTTT. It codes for CASRLLLDTEAFF.

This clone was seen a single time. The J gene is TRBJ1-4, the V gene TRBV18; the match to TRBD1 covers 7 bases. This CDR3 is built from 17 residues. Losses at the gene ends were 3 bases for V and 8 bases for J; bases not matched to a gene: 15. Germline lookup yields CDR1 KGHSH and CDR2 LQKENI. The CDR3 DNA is TGTGCCAGCTCACCGCGCCCTAGACAGGGCAATTTAGAAAAACTGTTTTTT. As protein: CASSPRPRQGNLEKLFF.

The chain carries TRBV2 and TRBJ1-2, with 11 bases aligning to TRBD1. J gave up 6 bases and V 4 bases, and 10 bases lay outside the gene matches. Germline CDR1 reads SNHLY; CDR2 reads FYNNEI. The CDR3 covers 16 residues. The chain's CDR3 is CASSVDRGRVVHGYTF. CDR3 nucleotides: TGTGCCAGCAGTGTGGACAGGGGGCGGGTGGTTCATGGCTACACCTTC.

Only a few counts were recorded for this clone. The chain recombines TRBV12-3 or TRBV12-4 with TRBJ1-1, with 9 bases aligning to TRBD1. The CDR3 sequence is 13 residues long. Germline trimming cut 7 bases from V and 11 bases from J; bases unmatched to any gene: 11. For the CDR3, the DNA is TGTGCCAGCAAACGACAGGGGGTTGGGGAGGCTTTCTTT. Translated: CASKRQGVGEAFF.

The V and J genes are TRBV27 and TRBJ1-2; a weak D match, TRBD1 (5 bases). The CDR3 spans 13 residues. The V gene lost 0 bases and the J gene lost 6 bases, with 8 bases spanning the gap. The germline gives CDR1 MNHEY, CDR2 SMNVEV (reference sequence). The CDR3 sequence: CASSLSGGDGYTF. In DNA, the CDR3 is TGTGCCAGCAGTTTATCCGGAGGGGATGGCTACACCTTC.